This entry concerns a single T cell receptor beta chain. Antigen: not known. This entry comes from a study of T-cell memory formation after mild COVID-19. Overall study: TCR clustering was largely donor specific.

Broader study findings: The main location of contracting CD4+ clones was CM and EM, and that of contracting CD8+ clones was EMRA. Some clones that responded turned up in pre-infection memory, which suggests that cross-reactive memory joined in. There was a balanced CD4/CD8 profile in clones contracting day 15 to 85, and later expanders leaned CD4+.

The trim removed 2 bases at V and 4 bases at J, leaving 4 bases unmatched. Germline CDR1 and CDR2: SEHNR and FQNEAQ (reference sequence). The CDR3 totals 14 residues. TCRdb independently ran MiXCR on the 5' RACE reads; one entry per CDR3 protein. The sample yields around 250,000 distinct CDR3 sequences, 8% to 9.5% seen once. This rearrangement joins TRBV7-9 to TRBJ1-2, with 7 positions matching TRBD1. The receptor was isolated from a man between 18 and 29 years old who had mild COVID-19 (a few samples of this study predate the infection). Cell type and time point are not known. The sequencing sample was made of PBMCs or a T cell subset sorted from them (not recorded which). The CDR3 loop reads CASSLKGAVYGYTF. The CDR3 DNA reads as TGTGCCAGCAGCTTAAAGGGGGCGGTCTATGGCTACACCTTC.